This T cell receptor (beta chain) was captured in a study of cytomegalovirus exposure and HLA in healthy donors. Study overall: HLA-typed donors contributed 65 million to 95 million unique TCRs, which were held in an early data release. Study findings and constraints: A further, later analysis showed that HLA-associated TCR beta chains (compared with equally common others) were more clonally expanded.

This clone showed up just once. The antigen remains undetermined. The study ran its PCR with 60 Vbeta and 13 Jbeta primers. In the study's own analysis: Approximately 11 million of the 60 million to 80 million unique TCR beta chains counted in a later analysis were shared. Measured with immunoSEQ multiplex PCR; TCRdb has only the in-frame clones, and not every one. That table is the source of V, J and clone size, and D and trimming were worked out from the DNA. The profile shows tens of thousands of clones, 60% to 85% of them singletons. The CDR3 has 14 residues. V was clipped by 5 bases and J by 2 bases, with 13 bases between them. The germline V gene has CDR1 SNHLY and CDR2 FYNNEI.

The chain is built from TRBV2 and TRBJ2-7, with D possibly TRBD1 on 5 matching bases. This receptor was taken from a man aged 40-55 years in good health and CMV-seronegative. Material for sequencing was PBMCs. In DNA, the CDR3 is TGTGCCAGCAGTCGAGATAGCAGGGCCTACGAGCAGTACTTC. Its translation: CASSRDSRAYEQYF.